This paragraph covers one TCR beta chain sequence. The data stem from a study of T-cell memory formation after mild COVID-19. TCRdb recomputed calls from the 5' RACE reads with MiXCR, one row per CDR3 protein. The sample carries roughly 240,000 distinct CDR3 sequences, roughly 14% recorded once. The receptor comes from an adult woman who had mild COVID-19 (a few samples of this study predate the infection). Cell type and time point are not known. Material: PBMCs or a T cell subset sorted from them (not recorded which).

CDR3 in DNA: TGTGCCAGCAGTACCCAGGGTGTCTCCTATGGCTACACCTTC. It yields the protein CASSTQGVSYGYTF. The rearrangement uses TRBV25-1 and TRBJ1-2; possible D gene TRBD1, 5 bases. The germline V and J ends were trimmed by 5 bases and 4 bases, with 14 bases remaining between them. There are 14 residues in the CDR3. Germline V gene data show CDR1 as MGHDK and CDR2 as SYGVNS.